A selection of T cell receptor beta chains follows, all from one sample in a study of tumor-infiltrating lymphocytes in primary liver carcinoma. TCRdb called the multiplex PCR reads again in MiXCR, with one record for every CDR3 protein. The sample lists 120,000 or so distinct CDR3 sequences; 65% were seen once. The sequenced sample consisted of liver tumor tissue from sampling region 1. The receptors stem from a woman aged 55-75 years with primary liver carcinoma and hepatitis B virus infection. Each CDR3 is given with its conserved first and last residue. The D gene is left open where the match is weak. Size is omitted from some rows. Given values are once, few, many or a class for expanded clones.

CASIPEGLGYGYTF	TGTGCCAGTATCCCCGAGGGTTTAGGCTATGGCTACACCTTC	-	-	TRBV6-6	TRBJ1-2	14
CASSRIGQGKNIQYF	TGTGCCAGCAGCCGCATTGGACAGGGAAAAAATATTCAGTACTTC	TRBD1	-	TRBV6-5	TRBJ2-4	15
CASSSGHHSSDTQYF	TGTGCCAGCAGCTCGGGACACCATAGCTCAGATACGCAGTATTTT	-	-	TRBV11-2	TRBJ2-3	15
CASSIGDRQAYEQYF	TGTGCCAGCAGTATAGGGGACCGTCAGGCCTACGAGCAGTACTTC	-	-	TRBV6-1	TRBJ2-7	15
CASMRRDRLDTGELFF	TGTGCCAGCATGAGGAGGGACAGACTAGACACCGGGGAGCTGTTTTTT	-	-	TRBV11-3	TRBJ2-2	16
CASSGPGTSRVMRAGKLFF	TGTGCCAGCAGTGGCCCCGGGACATCAAGGGTCATGAGGGCCGGGAAGCTGTTTTTT	-	-	TRBV6-1	TRBJ2-2	19
CASSLIAGGDDYTF	TGTGCCAGCAGTTTAATCGCAGGGGGAGATGACTACACCTTC	TRBD1	-	TRBV28	TRBJ1-2	14
CASSYPGQKSNYGYTF	TGTGCCAGCAGCTATCCCGGACAGAAATCTAACTATGGTTACACCTTC	-	once	TRBV6-6	TRBJ1-2	16
CARHRGPSTDTQYF	TGCGCCAGGCACCGGGGTCCTAGCACAGATACGCAGTATTTT	-	-	TRBV10-2	TRBJ2-3	14
CVSSYSSGAGNTIYF	TGTGTCAGCAGTTATTCATCAGGGGCTGGAAACACCATATATTTT	-	-	TRBV6-6	TRBJ1-3	15
CASSGGTGERNGYTF	TGTGCCAGCAGCGGCGGGACAGGGGAGAGGAATGGCTACACCTTC	TRBD1	many	TRBV7-8	TRBJ1-2	15
CASTPDGGNYGYTF	TGTGCCAGTACCCCGGACGGAGGTAACTATGGCTACACCTTC	-	-	TRBV19	TRBJ1-2	14
CSGSSGPGVDQPQHF	TGCAGCGGGTCCTCGGGACCAGGAGTTGATCAGCCCCAGCATTTT	-	few	TRBV29-1	TRBJ1-5	15
CASSPGRGLAEKGEQYF	TGTGCCAGCAGTCCGGGAAGGGGACTAGCGGAGAAGGGCGAGCAGTACTTC	TRBD2	many	TRBV12-3/TRBV12-4	TRBJ2-7	17
CASSLSVSGANVLTF	TGTGCCAGCAGCTTATCGGTTTCTGGGGCCAACGTCCTGACTTTC	-	many	TRBV5-4	TRBJ2-6	15
CASSRGLGGNTEAFF	TGTGCCAGCAGCCGTGGACTAGGAGGGAACACTGAGGCTTTCTTT	-	-	TRBV11-2	TRBJ1-1	15
CASSYSAGGEYEQYF	TGTGCCAGCAGTTACTCAGCGGGAGGGGAGTACGAGCAGTACTTC	TRBD2	many	TRBV6-5	TRBJ2-7	15
CTSSWVTSGSDGEQFF	TGCACCAGCAGCTGGGTGACTAGCGGGAGTGACGGTGAGCAGTTCTTC	TRBD2	-	TRBV5-1	TRBJ2-1	16
CASSPGRGDQPQYF	TGTGCCAGCAGTCCCGGGAGGGGTGATCAGCCCCAGTATTTT	TRBD2	once	TRBV6-6	TRBJ2-3	14
CASRPRASGNNGQFF	TGTGCCAGCAGACCTCGGGCTAGCGGGAACAATGGGCAGTTCTTC	TRBD2	-	TRBV11-3	TRBJ2-1	15
CASSPGAMARVTDTQYF	TGTGCCAGCAGCCCCGGGGCAATGGCCCGGGTCACAGATACGCAGTATTTT	-	-	TRBV5-4	TRBJ2-3	17
CASSQGLAGAGGELFF	TGTGCCAGCAGTCAGGGACTAGCGGGAGCCGGCGGGGAGCTGTTTTTT	TRBD2	-	TRBV28	TRBJ2-2	16
CASSLFGPNTRELFF	TGTGCCAGCAGCTTATTCGGGCCGAACACCAGGGAGTTGTTTTTT	-	-	TRBV11-2	TRBJ2-2	15
CASSLIQTSLGRGETQYF	TGTGCCAGCAGCTTAATTCAGACGTCCCTCGGGAGGGGGGAAACCCAGTACTTC	TRBD2	-	TRBV11-2	TRBJ2-5	18
CSVQGEHHKGVYQQYF	TGCAGCGTTCAGGGGGAACATCATAAGGGAGTCTACCAGCAGTACTTC	TRBD1	few	TRBV29-1	TRBJ2-7	16
CASSCGQGGTEAFF	TGTGCCAGCAGTTGTGGACAAGGAGGAACTGAAGCTTTCTTT	-	-	TRBV6-5	TRBJ1-1	14
CASSPTGTALNNEPLF	TGTGCCAGCAGCCCAACCGGGACAGCTTTAAACAATGAGCCGCTCTTC	TRBD1	few	TRBV11-3	TRBJ2-1	16